One sample yielded the 7 T cell receptor beta chains listed below, sequenced in a study of somatic mutations in cytotoxic T cells in rheumatoid arthritis. Sequencing was performed with immunoSEQ multiplex PCR; in TCRdb, only in-frame clones are kept and a portion is missing. The data contain about 20,000 clones, roughly 86% of them singletons. Sequencing was carried out using CD8+ T cells sorted from blood. Receptors originate from a woman in her forties or fifties in good health.

V gene TRBV2 combines with J gene TRBJ2-7; D may be TRBD1 (5 bases). V was cut by 5 bases and J by 4 bases, with 6 bases left in between. The CDR3 loop spans 11 amino acids. The germline V gene encodes CDR1 SNHLY and CDR2 FYNNEI. The CDR3 sequence: CASSRQYEQYF. In nucleotides, the CDR3 is TGTGCCAGCAGTCGACAGTACGAGCAGTACTTC. The full variable domain, its missing parts supplied by reference TRBV2 and TRBJ2-7, is EPEVTQTPSHQVTQMGQEVILRCVPISNHLYFYWYRQILGQKVEFLVSFYNNEISEKSEIFDDQFSVERPDGSNFTLKIRSTKLEDSAMYFCASSRQYEQYFGPGTRLTVT.

This chain uses TRBV13 with TRBJ1-5, with unresolved D. Germline values: CDR1 PRHDT, CDR2 FYEKMQ (reference sequence). Deletions cut 5 bases from V and 4 bases from J, with 9 bases between. This CDR3 is built from 13 residues. CDR3 sequence reads: CASSLQQNQPQHF. The CDR3 DNA reads TGTGCCAGCAGCCTACAGCAAAATCAGCCCCAGCATTTT.

The V and J genes are TRBV5-5 and TRBJ2-7; no firm D call. Trimming cost V 0 bases and J 5 bases, with 9 bases left between them. In germline, CDR1 is SGHKS, CDR2 YYEKEE (reference sequence). This CDR3 has 13 residues. CDR3 loop: CASSLGRPHEQYV. The CDR3, as DNA: TGTGCCAGCAGCTTGGGTAGACCCCACGAGCAGTACGTC.

The chain employs TRBV9 and TRBJ1-5; maybe TRBD1 (6 bases). The CDR3 has 14 amino acids. Germline-derived CDR1 and CDR2 are SGDLS and YYNGEE. Trimming stripped 5 bases from V and 2 bases from J, with 11 bases between. Here the CDR3 DNA reads TGTGCCAGCAGTGAGGGGGGGGGCAATCAGCCCCAGCATTTT. Translated: CASSEGGGNQPQHF.

The chain links TRBV27 to TRBJ1-2; D ambiguous. The germline V and J ends were trimmed by 0 bases and 6 bases, with 8 bases remaining between them. Germline CDR1 MNHEY, CDR2 SMNVEV (reference sequence). The CDR3 loop spans 13 amino acids. CDR3 protein: CASSLSGGNGYTF. For the CDR3, the DNA is TGTGCCAGCAGTTTATCCGGAGGGAATGGCTACACCTTC.

This clone was seen only once. The chain carries TRBV7-6 and TRBJ1-1; D not resolved. This CDR3 is built from 13 residues. The V end lost 2 bases, the J end lost 3 bases, and 7 bases lay between the germline ends. Germline lookup yields CDR1 SGHVS and CDR2 FNYEAQ. The CDR3 here is CASSLSGYTEAFF. DNA of the CDR3: TGTGCCAGCAGCTTATCCGGGTACACTGAAGCTTTCTTT.

The J gene is TRBJ2-5, the V gene TRBV7-8; TRBD1 matches 7 bases. The J call may be incorrect, as the DNA end agrees better with TRBJ2-7. The CDR3 loop spans 14 amino acids. Germline V gene sequence: CDR1 SGHVS, CDR2 FQNEAQ. The CDR3 DNA reads as TGTGCCAGCAGTCACCTCGGGACAGCATACGAGCAGTACTTC. Residues: CASSHLGTAYEQYF.